The entry below gives a single T cell receptor beta chain sequence along with its context. CDR1 is PRHDT and CDR2 is FYEKMQ in the germline V gene (reference sequence). The CDR3 has 11 amino acids. V lost 7 bases and J 2 bases, leaving 6 bases between the germline ends. The sample is drawn from a study of long-term antiretroviral therapy in people with HIV. Run at survey level, the immunoSEQ assay was version v3.0. Sequenced by immunoSEQ multiplex PCR; TCRdb stores in-frame clones only, minus some. The repertoire holds roughly 44,000 clones, with roughly 96% as singletons. The sequence was collected from a woman aged 45-65 years with HIV. The specimen was unsorted PBMCs, collected 3.7 years after starting antiretroviral therapy. The chain uses TRBV13 and TRBJ2-7, with D unresolved. The CDR3 loop is CASNLPYEQYF. The CDR3 DNA reads as TGTGCCAGCAACCTCCCCTACGAGCAGTACTTC.